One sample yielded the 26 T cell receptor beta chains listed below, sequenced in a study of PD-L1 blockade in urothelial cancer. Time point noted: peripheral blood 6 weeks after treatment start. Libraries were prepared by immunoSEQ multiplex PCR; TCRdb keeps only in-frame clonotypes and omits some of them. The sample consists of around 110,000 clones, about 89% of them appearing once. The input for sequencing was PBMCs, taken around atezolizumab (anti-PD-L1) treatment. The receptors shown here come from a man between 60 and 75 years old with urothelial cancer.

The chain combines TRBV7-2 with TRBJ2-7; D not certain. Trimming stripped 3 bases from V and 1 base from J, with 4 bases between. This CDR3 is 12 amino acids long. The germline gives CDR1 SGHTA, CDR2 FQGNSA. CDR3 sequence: CASSFVSYEQYF. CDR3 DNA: TGTGCCAGCAGCTTTGTATCCTACGAGCAGTACTTC.

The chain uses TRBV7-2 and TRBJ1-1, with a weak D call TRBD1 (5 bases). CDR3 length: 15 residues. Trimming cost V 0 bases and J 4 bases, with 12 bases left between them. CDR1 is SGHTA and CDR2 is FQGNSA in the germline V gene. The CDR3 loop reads CASSLAPGRGTEAFF. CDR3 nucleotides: TGTGCCAGCAGCTTAGCTCCAGGGAGGGGCACTGAAGCTTTCTTT.

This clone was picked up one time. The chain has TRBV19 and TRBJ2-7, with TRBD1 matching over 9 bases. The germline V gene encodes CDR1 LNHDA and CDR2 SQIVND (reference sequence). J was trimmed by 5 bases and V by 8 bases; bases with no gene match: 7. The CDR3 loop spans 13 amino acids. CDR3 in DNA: TGTGCCAGTGCTAGGACAGGGGCCCACGAGCAGTACTTC. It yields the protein CASARTGAHEQYF.

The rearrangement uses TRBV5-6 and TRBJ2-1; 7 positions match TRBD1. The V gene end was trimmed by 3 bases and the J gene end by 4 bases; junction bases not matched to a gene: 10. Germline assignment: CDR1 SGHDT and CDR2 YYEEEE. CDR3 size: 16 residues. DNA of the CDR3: TGTGCCAGCAGCTCCCCAACAGGGGCAGGTTACAATGAGCAGTTCTTC. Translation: CASSSPTGAGYNEQFF.

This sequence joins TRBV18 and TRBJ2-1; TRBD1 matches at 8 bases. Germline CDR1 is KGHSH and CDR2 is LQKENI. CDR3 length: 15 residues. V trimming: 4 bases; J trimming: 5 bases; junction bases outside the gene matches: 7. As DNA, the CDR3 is TGTGCCAGCTCACTCAACAGGGGGGTACACAATGAGCAGTTCTTC. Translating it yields CASSLNRGVHNEQFF.

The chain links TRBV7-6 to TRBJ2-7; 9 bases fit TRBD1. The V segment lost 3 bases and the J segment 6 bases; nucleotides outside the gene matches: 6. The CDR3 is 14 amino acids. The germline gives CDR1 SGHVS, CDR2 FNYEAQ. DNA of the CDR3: TGTGCCAGCAGCTTCGACAGGGGGAAGTCCGAGCAGTACTTC. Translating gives CASSFDRGKSEQYF.

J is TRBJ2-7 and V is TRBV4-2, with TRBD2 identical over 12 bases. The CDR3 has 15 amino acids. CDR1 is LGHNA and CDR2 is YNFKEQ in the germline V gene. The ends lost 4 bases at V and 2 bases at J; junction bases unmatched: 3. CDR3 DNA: TGTGCCAGCAGCCTTCGGACTAGCGGGACCTACGAGCAGTACTTC. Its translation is CASSLRTSGTYEQYF.

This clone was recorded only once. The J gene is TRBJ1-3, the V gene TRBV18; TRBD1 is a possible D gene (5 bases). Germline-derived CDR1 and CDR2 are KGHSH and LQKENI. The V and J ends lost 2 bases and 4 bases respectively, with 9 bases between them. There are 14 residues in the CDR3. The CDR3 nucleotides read TGTGCCAGCTCACCAGGGGCGGACGGAAACACCATATATTTT. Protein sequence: CASSPGADGNTIYF.

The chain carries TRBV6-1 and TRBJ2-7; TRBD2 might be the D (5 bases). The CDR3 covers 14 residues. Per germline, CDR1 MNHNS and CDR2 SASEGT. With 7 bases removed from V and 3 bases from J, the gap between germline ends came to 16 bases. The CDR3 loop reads CASKDRTPGYEQYF. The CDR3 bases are TGTGCCAGCAAGGATCGGACTCCGGGCTACGAGCAGTACTTC.

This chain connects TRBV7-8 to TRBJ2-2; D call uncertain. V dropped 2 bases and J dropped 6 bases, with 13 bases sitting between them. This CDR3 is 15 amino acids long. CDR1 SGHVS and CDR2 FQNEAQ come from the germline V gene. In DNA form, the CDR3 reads TGTGCCAGCAGCTTACGTATGTGGGCTTCCGGGGAGCTGTTTTTT. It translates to CASSLRMWASGELFF.

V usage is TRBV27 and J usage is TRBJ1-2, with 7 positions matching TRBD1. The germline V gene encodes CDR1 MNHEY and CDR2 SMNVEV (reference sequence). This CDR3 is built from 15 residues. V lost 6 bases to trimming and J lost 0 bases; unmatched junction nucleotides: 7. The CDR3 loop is CASSLTGATNYGYTF. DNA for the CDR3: TGTGCCAGCAGCCTAACAGGGGCGACTAACTATGGCTACACCTTC.

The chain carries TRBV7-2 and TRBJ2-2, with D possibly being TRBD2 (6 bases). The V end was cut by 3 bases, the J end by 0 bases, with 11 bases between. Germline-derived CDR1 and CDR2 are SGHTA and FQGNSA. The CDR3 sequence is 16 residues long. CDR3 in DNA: TGTGCCAGCAGCTTCGGCGGGAACGCGAACACCGGGGAGCTGTTTTTT. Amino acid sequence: CASSFGGNANTGELFF. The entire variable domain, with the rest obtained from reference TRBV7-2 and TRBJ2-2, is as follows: GAGVSQSPSNKVTEKGKDVELRCDPISGHTALYWYRQSLGQGLEFLIYFQGNSAPDKSGLPSDRFSAERTGGSVSTLTIQRTQQEDSAVYLCASSFGGNANTGELFFGEGSRLTVL.

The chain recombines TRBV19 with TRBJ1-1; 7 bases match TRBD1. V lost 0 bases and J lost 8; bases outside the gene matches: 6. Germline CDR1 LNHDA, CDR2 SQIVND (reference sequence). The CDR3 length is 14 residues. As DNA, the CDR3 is TGTGCCAGTAGTATAGAGTGGCCCAGGGGGGAAGCTTTCTTT. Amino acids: CASSIEWPRGEAFF.

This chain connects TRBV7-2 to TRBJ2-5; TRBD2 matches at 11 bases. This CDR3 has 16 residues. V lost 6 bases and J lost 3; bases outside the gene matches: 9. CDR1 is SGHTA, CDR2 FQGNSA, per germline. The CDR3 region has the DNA TGTGCCAGCAGTTACTCACTAGCGGGAGTGGAAGAGACCCAGTACTTC. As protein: CASSYSLAGVEETQYF. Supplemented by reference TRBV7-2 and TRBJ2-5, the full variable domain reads GAGVSQSPSNKVTEKGKDVELRCDPISGHTALYWYRQSLGQGLEFLIYFQGNSAPDKSGLPSDRFSAERTGGSVSTLTIQRTQQEDSAVYLCASSYSLAGVEETQYFGPGTRLLVL.

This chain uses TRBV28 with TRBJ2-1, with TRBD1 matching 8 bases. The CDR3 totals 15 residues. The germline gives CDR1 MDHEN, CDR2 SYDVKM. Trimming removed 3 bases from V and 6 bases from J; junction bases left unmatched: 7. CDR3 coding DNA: TGTGCCAGCAGTTTTCTTGACAGGGGAGGCAATGAGCAGTTCTTC. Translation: CASSFLDRGGNEQFF.

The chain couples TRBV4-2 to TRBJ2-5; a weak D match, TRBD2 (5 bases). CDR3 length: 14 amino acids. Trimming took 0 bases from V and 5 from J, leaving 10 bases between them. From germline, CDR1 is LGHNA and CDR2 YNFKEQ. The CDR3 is CASSQEDERETQYF. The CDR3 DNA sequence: TGTGCCAGCAGCCAAGAAGACGAGCGGGAGACCCAGTACTTC.

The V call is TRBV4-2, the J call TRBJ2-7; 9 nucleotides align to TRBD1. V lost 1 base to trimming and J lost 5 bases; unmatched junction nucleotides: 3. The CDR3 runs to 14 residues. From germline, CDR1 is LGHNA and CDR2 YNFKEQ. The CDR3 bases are TGTGCCAGCAGCCAAGGGGACAGGGTCCACGAGCAGTACTTC. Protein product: CASSQGDRVHEQYF.

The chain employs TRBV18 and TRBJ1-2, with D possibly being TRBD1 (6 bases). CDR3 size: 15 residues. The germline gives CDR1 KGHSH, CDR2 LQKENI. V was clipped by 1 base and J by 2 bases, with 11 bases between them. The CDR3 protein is CASSPQGQGNYGYTF. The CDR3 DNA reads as TGTGCCAGCTCACCACAGGGTCAGGGGAACTATGGCTACACCTTC.

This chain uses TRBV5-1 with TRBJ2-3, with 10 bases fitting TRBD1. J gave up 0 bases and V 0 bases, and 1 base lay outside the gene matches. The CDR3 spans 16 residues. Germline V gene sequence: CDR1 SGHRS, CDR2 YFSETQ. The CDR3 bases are TGCGCCAGCAGCTTGGGGGGACAGGGGAGCACAGATACGCAGTATTTT. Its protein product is CASSLGGQGSTDTQYF.

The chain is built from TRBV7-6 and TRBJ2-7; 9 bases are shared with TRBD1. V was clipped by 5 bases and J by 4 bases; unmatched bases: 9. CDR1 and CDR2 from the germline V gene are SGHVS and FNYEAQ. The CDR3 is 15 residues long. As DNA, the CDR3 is TGTGCCAGCAGCCCAGGGACAGGGAGTGTTTACGAGCAGTACTTC. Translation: CASSPGTGSVYEQYF. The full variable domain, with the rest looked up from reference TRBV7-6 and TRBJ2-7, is GAGVSQSPRYKVTKRGQDVALRCDPISGHVSLYWYRQALGQGPEFLTYFNYEAQQDKSGLPNDRFSAERPEGSISTLTIQRTEQRDSAMYRCASSPGTGSVYEQYFGPGTRLTVT.

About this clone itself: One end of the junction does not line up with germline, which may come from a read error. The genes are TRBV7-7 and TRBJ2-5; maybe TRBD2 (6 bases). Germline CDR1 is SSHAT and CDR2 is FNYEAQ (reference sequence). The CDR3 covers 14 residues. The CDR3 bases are TGTGCTAGCAGCTTGGGGACTTTCCAAGAGACCCAGTACTTC. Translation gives CASSLGTFQETQYF.

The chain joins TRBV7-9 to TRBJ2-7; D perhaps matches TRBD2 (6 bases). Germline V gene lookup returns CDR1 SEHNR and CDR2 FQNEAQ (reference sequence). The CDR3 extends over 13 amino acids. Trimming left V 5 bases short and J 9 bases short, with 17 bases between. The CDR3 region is CASSLAGTGRQYF. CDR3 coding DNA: TGTGCCAGCAGCCTCGCCGGGACTGGGAGGCAGTACTTC.

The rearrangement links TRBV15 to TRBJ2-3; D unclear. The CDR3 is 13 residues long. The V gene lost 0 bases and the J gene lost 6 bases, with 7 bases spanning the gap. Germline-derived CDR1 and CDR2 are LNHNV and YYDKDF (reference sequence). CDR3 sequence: CATSRDFRDTQYF. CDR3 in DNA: TGTGCCACCAGCAGAGACTTTCGGGATACGCAGTATTTT. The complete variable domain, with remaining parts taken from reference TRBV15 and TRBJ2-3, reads DAMVIQNPRYQVTQFGKPVTLSCSQTLNHNVMYWYQQKSSQAPKLLFHYYDKDFNNEADTPDNFQSRRPNTSFCFLDIRSPGLGDTAMYLCATSRDFRDTQYFGPGTRLTVL.

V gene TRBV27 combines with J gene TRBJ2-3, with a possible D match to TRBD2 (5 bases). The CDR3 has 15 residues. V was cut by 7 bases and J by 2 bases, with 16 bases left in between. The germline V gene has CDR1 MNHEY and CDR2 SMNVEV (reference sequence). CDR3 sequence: CASKLASPTTDTQYF. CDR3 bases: TGTGCCAGCAAGCTAGCAAGTCCGACCACAGATACGCAGTATTTT.

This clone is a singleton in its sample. The DNA of the CDR3 is TGTGCCAGCAGCTTAGTCGTTCCAGCGGGAGGAGAGACCCAGTACTTC. It specifies CASSLVVPAGGETQYF. The chain links TRBV7-6 to TRBJ2-5; TRBD2 aligns across 9 bases. V trimming: 1 base; J trimming: 4 bases; junction bases outside the gene matches: 7. Germline V gene data show CDR1 as SGHVS and CDR2 as FNYEAQ. This CDR3 has 16 amino acids.

The CDR3 nucleotides are TGTGCCAGCAGACAGGGTTCGACTAATGAAAAACTGTTTTTT. This translates into CASRQGSTNEKLFF. The J gene is TRBJ1-4, the V gene TRBV7-2; D might be TRBD1 (6 bases). The CDR3 consists of 14 residues. Trimming shortened V by 6 bases and J by 2 bases, and 10 bases separated the two germline ends. Germline assignment: CDR1 SGHTA and CDR2 FQGNSA.